This T cell receptor beta chain emerged from a study of vaccination effects on CD4 cells after COVID-19. Across the study: Subjects were given two BNT162b2 or mRNA-1273 vaccine doses. Whole-study findings and limits: Only a single clone (1 of 255 vaccine-induced clones in healthy vaccinees) cross-reacted with common cold coronaviruses.

Within the ViraFEST assay, antigen-specific CD4+ T cells underwent expansion with viral peptide pools prior to sequencing. Isolating CD4+ T cells followed ten to eleven days of culture. No vaccinee had earlier SARS-CoV-2 infection, and nucleocapsid antibodies were negative. The culture medium for two million PBMC per well included about 10 IU/ml IL-2 and around 9.8 ug/ml peptides. On both days 3 and 7, half of the culture medium was replaced with IL-2 medium. Measured with immunoSEQ multiplex PCR; TCRdb has only the in-frame clones, and not every one. This table holds about 73,000 clones, roughly 79% found once. The CDR3 covers 16 residues. Trimming removed 6 bases from V and 5 bases from J; junction bases left unmatched: 10. The V gene's germline CDR1 is KGHSH and CDR2 LQKENI. In this sample, this clone turned up once. Antigen: not known.

The sample in question was CD4+ T cells from PBMCs cultured with SARS-CoV-2 spike peptides, obtained before COVID-19 vaccination. The V call is TRBV18, the J call TRBJ1-4; 9 nucleotides align to TRBD1. This receptor was taken from a human donor who received a COVID-19 vaccine. The CDR3 sequence is CASSAITGTGNEKLFF. DNA of the CDR3: TGTGCCAGCTCTGCTATTACCGGGACAGGGAATGAAAAACTGTTTTTT.